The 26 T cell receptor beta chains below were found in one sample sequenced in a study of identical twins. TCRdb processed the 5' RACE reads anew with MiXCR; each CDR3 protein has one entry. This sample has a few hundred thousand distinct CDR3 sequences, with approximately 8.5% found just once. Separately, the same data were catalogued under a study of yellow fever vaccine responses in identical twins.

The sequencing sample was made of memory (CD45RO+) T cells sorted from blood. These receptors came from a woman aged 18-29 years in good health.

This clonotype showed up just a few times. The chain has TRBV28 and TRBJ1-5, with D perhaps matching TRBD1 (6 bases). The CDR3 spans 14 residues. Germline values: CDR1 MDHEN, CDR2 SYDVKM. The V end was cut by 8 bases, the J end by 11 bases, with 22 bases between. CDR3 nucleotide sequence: TGTGCCAGCGAGTGGGGGACCCCTAACAGGGCCCAGCATTTT. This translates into CASEWGTPNRAQHF.

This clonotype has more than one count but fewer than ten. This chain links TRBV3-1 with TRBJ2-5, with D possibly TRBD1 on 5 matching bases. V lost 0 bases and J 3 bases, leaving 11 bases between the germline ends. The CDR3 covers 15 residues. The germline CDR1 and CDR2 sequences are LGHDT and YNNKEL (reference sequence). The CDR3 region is CASSQDRVPKETQYF. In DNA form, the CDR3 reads TGTGCCAGCAGCCAAGACAGGGTCCCAAAAGAGACCCAGTACTTC.

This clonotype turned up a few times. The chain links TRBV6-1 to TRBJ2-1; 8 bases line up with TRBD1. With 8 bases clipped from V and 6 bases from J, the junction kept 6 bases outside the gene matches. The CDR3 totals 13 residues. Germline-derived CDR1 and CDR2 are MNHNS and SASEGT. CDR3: CASLSGQGNEQFF. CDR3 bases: TGTGCCAGCTTAAGCGGACAGGGCAATGAGCAGTTCTTC.

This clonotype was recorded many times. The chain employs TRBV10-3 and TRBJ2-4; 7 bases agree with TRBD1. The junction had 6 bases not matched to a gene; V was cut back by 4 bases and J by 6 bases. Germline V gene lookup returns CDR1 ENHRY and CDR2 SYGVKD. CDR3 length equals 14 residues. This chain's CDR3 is CAISASQGRNIQYF. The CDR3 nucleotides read TGTGCCATCAGTGCTTCACAGGGGAGAAACATTCAGTACTTC.

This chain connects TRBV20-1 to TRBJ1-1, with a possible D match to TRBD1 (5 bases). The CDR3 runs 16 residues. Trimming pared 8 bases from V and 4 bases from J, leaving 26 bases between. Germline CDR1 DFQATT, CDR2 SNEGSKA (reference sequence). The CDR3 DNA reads TGCAGTCCCAATTTTCCCGGGGGGGAGGTGAGCACTGAAGCTTTCTTT. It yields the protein CSPNFPGGEVSTEAFF.

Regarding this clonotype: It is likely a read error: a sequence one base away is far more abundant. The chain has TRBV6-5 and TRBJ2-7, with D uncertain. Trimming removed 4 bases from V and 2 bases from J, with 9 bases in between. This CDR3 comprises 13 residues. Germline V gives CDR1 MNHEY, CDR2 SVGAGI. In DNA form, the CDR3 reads TGTGCCAGCAGTTTGAGACTGGCCTACGAGCAGTACTTC. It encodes CASSLRLAYEQYF.

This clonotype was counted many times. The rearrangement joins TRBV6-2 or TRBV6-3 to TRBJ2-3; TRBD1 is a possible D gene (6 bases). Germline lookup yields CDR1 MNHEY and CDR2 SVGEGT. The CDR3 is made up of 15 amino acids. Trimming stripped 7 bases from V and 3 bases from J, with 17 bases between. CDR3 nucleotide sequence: TGTGCCAGCATGTGGAGACAGGCCCGGACAGATACGCAGTATTTT. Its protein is CASMWRQARTDTQYF.

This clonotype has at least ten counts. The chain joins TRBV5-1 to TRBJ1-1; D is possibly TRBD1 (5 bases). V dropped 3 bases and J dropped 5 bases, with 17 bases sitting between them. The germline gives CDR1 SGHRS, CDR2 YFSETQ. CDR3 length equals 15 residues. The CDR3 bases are TGCGCCAGCAGCTGGGGGACGGGTGTTCGTACTGAAGCTTTCTTT. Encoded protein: CASSWGTGVRTEAFF.

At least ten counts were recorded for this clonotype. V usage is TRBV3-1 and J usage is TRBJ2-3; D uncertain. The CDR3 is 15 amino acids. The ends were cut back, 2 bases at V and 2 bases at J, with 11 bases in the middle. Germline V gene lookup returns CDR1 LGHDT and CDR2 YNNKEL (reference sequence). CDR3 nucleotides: TGTGCCAGCAGCCAAACTGACGGATACACAGATACGCAGTATTTT. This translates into CASSQTDGYTDTQYF.

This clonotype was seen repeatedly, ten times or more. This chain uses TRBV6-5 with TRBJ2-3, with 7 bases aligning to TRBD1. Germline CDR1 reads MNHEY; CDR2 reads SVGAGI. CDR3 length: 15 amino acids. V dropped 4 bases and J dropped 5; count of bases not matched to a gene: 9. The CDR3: CASSFSGTEKDTQYF. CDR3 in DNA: TGTGCCAGCAGTTTTTCCGGGACAGAGAAAGATACGCAGTATTTT.

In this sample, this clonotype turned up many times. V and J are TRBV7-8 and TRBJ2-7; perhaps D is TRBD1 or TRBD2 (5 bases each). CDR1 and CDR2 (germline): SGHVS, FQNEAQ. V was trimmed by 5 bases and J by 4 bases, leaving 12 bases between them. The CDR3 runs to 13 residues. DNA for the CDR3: TGTGCCAGCAGCACAGGACTGCAGTACGAGCAGTACTTC. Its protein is CASSTGLQYEQYF. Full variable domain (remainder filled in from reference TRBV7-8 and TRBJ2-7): GAGVSQSPRYKVAKRGQDVALRCDPISGHVSLFWYQQALGQGPEFLTYFQNEAQLDKSGLPSDRFFAERPEGSVSTLKIQRTQQEDSAVYLCASSTGLQYEQYFGPGTRLTVT.

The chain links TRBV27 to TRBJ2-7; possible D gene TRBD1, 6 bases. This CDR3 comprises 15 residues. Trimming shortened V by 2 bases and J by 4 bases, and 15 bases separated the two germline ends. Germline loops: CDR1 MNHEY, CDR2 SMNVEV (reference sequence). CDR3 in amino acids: CASSLRGLMGYEQYF. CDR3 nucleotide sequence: TGTGCCAGCAGTTTAAGGGGGTTAATGGGGTACGAGCAGTACTTC.

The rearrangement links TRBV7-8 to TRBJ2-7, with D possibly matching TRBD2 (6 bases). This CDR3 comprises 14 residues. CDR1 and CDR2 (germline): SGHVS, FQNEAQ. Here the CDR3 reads CASSAPGVGYEHYV. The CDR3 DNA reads TGTGCCAGCAGCGCGCCGGGGGTTGGATACGAGCATTACGTC.

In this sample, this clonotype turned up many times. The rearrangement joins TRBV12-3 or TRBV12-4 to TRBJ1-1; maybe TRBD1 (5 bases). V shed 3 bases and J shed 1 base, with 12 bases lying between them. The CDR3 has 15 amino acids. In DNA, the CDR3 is TGTGCCAGCAGTTTGGGGCATCGGGCGAACACTGAAGCTTTCTTT. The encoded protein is CASSLGHRANTEAFF.

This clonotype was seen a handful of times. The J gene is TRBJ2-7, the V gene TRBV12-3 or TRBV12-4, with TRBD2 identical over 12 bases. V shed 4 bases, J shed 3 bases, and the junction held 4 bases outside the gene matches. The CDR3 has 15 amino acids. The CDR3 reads CASSYETSGSYEQYF. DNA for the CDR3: TGTGCCAGCAGTTACGAGACTAGCGGGAGCTACGAGCAGTACTTC.

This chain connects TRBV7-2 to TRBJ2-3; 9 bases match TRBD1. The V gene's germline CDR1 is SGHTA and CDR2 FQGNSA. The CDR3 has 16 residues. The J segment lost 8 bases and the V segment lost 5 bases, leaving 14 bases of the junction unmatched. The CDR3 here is CASSRAAQGAQVTQYF. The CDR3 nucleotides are TGTGCCAGCAGCCGAGCGGCACAGGGGGCGCAAGTTACGCAGTATTTT.

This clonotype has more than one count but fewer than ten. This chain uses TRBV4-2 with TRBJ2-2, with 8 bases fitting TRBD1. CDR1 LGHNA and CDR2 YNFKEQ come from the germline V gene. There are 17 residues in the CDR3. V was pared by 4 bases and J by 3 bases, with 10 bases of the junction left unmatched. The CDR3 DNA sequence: TGTGCCAGCAGCCCTCAACCAGGGGGCCGGGACACCGGGGAGCTGTTTTTT. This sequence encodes CASSPQPGGRDTGELFF.

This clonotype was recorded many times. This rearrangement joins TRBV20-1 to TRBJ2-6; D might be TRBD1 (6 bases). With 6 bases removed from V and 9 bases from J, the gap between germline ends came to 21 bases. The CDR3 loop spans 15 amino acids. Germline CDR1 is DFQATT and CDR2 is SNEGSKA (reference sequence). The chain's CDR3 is CSATDRPLVGNVLTF. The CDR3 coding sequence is TGCAGTGCAACCGACAGGCCTCTGGTTGGCAACGTCCTGACTTTC.

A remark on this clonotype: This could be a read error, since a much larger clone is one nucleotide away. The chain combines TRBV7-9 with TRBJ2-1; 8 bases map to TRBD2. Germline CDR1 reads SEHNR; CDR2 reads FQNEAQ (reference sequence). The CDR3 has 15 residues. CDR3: CVSSLDSLAGGEQFF. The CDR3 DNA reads TGTGTCAGCAGCTTAGATTCTCTTGCGGGGGGCGAGCAGTTCTTC.

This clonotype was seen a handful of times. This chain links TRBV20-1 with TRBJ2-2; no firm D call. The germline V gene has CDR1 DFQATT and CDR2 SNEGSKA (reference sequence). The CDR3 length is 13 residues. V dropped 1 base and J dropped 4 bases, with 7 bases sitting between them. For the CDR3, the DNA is TGCAGTGCTAGAGCGATAATCACCGGGGAGCTGTTTTTT. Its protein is CSARAIITGELFF.

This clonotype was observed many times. The CDR3 spells CASSLYATSETGELFF. DNA for the CDR3: TGCGCCAGCAGCTTGTATGCGACTAGCGAAACCGGGGAGCTGTTTTTT. The chain recombines TRBV5-1 with TRBJ2-2, with 8 nucleotides matching TRBD2. V lost 1 base and J lost 5; bases outside the gene matches: 7. Germline V CDR1 and CDR2: SGHRS, YFSETQ. CDR3 length: 16 amino acids. The full variable domain, completed using reference TRBV5-1 and TRBJ2-2, is KAGVTQTPRYLIKTRGQQVTLSCSPISGHRSVSWYQQTPGQGLQFLFEYFSETQRNKGNFPGRFSGRQFSNSRSEMNVSTLELGDSALYLCASSLYATSETGELFFGEGSRLTVL.

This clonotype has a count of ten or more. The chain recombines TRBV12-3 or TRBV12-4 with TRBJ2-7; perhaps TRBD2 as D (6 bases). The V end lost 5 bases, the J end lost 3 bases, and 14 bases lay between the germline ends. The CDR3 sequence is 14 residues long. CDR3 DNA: TGTGCCAGCAGTCCTTCTACAGCGGGCTACGAGCAGTACTTC. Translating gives CASSPSTAGYEQYF.

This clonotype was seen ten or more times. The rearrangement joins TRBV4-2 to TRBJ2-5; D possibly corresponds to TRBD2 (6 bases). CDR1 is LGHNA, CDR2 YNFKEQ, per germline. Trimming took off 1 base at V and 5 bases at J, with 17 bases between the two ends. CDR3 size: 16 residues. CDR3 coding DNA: TGTGCCAGCAGCCAAGCTGTCGATTTTGGGGGGGAGACCCAGTACTTC. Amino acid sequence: CASSQAVDFGGETQYF.

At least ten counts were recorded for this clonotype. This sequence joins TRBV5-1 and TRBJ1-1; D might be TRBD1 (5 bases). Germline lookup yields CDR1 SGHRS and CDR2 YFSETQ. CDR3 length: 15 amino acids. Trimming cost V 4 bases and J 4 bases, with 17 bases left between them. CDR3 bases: TGCGCCAGCAGCCGGGGGGACGGGGAAGGCACTGAAGCTTTCTTT. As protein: CASSRGDGEGTEAFF.

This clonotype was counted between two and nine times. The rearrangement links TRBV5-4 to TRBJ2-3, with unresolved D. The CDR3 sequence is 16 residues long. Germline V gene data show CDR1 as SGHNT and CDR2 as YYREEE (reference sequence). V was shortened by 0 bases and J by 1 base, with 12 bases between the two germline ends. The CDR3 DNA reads TGTGCCAGCAGCTTGGATGCGGTGGAACGCACAGATACGCAGTATTTT. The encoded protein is CASSLDAVERTDTQYF.

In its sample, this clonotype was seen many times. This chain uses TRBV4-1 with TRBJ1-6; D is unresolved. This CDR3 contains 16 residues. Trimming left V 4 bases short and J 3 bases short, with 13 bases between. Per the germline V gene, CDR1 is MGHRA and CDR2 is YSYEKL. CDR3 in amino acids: CASSLEGQSYNSPLHF. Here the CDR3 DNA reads TGCGCCAGCAGCCTCGAAGGGCAAAGCTATAATTCACCCCTCCACTTT.